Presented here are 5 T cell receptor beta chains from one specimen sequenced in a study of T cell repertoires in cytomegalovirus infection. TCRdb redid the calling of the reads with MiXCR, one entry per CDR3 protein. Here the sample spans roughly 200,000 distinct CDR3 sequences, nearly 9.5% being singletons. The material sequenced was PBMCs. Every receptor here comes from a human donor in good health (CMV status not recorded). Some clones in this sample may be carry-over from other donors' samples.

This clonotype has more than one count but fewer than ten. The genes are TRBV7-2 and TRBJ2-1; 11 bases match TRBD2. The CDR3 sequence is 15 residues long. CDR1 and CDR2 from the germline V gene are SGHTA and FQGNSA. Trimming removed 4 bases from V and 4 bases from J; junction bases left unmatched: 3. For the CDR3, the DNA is TGTGCCAGCAGCTCGGGACTAGCGGATTACAATGAGCAGTTCTTC. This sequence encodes CASSSGLADYNEQFF.

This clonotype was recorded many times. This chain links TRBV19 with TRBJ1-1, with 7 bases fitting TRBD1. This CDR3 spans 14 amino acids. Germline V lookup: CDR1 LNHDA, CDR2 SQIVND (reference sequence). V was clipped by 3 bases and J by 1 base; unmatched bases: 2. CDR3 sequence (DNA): TGTGCCAGTAGTATCGGGACAGAGAACACTGAAGCTTTCTTT. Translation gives CASSIGTENTEAFF.

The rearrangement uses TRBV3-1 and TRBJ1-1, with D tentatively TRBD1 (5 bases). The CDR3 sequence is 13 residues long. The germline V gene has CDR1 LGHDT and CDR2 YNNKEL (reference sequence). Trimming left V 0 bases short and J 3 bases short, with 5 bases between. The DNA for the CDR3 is TGTGCCAGCAGCCAAGAGGGGGACACTGAAGCTTTCTTT. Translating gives CASSQEGDTEAFF.

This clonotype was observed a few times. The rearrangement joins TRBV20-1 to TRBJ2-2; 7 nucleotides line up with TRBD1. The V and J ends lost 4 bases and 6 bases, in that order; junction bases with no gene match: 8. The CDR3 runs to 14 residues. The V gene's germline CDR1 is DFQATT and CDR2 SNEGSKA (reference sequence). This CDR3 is CSATDRDGAGELFF. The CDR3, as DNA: TGCAGTGCTACCGACAGGGACGGGGCCGGGGAGCTGTTTTTT.

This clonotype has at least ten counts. The CDR3 spells CASSLGTVFSGNTIYF. In DNA form, the CDR3 reads TGTGCCAGCAGCTTAGGGACAGTCTTCTCTGGAAACACCATATATTTT. The chain couples TRBV7-2 to TRBJ1-3; TRBD1 is a possible D gene (6 bases). This CDR3 region has 16 residues. The germline gives CDR1 SGHTA, CDR2 FQGNSA. V was pared by 1 base and J by 0 bases, with 10 bases between. Filled out from reference TRBV7-2 and TRBJ1-3, the complete variable domain reads GAGVSQSPSNKVTEKGKDVELRCDPISGHTALYWYRQSLGQGLEFLIYFQGNSAPDKSGLPSDRFSAERTGGSVSTLTIQRTQQEDSAVYLCASSLGTVFSGNTIYFGEGSWLTVV.